This T cell receptor beta chain originates from a study of early T cells in non-severe SARS-CoV-2 infection. On the study more broadly: Investigators sequenced bulk RNA drawn from unsorted whole blood, and chains remained unpaired. General study results and limits: Private and CD4 specificities were missed by VDJdb matching, which favored anti-spike CD8 responses.

The CDR3 covers 14 residues. Germline V lookup: CDR1 SGHTA, CDR2 FQGNSA. Trimming cost V 5 bases and J 7 bases, with 17 bases left between them. Unique molecular identifier tags were affixed to discrete cDNA molecules. Via MiXCR, TCRdb re-called the 5' RACE reads, giving one row per CDR3 protein. The sample yields tens of thousands of distinct CDR3 sequences, 10% to 14% seen once. On this clonotype itself: What it binds is unknown.

The sample consisted of whole blood. The chain recombines TRBV7-2 with TRBJ1-2; D unclear. The TCR was taken from an adult who was a healthcare worker with PCR-confirmed SARS-CoV-2 infection or an uninfected control (not recorded which). The CDR3 sequence is CASSLPQAVSGYTF. In nucleotides, the CDR3 is TGTGCCAGCAGCCTTCCCCAGGCCGTTAGTGGCTACACCTTC.